The clone carrying this T cell receptor beta chain appeared a few times. Repertoires were generated with immunoSEQ multiplex PCR, while TCRdb's copy carries only in-frame clones and drops some. The profile shows about 66,000 clones, 60% to 80% of them singletons. This record comes from a study of PD-1 blockade in classical Hodgkin lymphoma. Brentuximab vedotin exposure varied among the patients, all of whom had relapsed after autologous stem cell transplantation. The receptor was derived from a human donor with classical Hodgkin lymphoma. The starting material was peripheral blood mononuclear cells (PBMCs), obtained before the second cycle of nivolumab.

The CDR3 loop reads CASSLQAVPNTEAFF. As DNA, the CDR3 is TGCGCCAGCAGCTTGCAGGCAGTACCTAACACTGAAGCTTTCTTT. The J gene is TRBJ1-1, the V gene TRBV5-1, with D uncertain. The V gene's germline CDR1 is SGHRS and CDR2 YFSETQ. The CDR3 loop spans 15 amino acids. Deletions cut 1 base from V and 2 bases from J, with 12 bases between.